What follows are 5 T cell receptor beta chains derived from one specimen sequenced in a study of cytomegalovirus exposure and HLA in healthy donors. The protocol was immunoSEQ multiplex PCR, while the TCRdb copy is restricted to in-frame clones and leaves out a portion. The top ten clones hold approximately 5% of a sample with some 170,000 clones, about 90% of them seen once. Sample: PBMCs. These receptors were collected from a woman aged 25 to 39 in good health and CMV-seronegative.

The gene calls are TRBV7-6 and TRBJ2-3, with 8 nucleotides matching TRBD2. The CDR3 length is 18 residues. J gave up 4 bases and V 8 bases, and 20 bases lay outside the gene matches. The germline gives CDR1 SGHVS, CDR2 FNYEAQ. The DNA of the CDR3 is TGTGCCAGCGGCGAGAGGCTGGGGACTAGTAGCGCCGCAGATACGCAGTATTTT. Translating gives CASGERLGTSSAADTQYF.

The J gene is TRBJ1-1, the V gene TRBV18; 7 nucleotides line up with TRBD1. From germline, CDR1 is KGHSH and CDR2 LQKENI. CDR3 length equals 14 residues. V was pared by 4 bases and J by 1 base, with 3 bases of the junction left unmatched. As DNA, the CDR3 is TGTGCCAGCTCACTACACAGGGGGAACACTGAAGCTTTCTTT. It encodes CASSLHRGNTEAFF. The full variable domain, completed using reference TRBV18 and TRBJ1-1, is NAGVMQNPRHLVRRRGQEARLRCSPMKGHSHVYWYRQLPEEGLKFMVYLQKENIIDESGMPKERFSAEFPKEGPSILRIQQVVRGDSAAYFCASSLHRGNTEAFFGQGTRLTVV.

This clone was seen at least ten times. For the CDR3, the DNA is TGTGCCAGCAAGCAAGGACTAGCGGGAGGGGGGGAGCTGTTTTTT. It translates to CASKQGLAGGGELFF. This chain joins TRBV6-5 and TRBJ2-2, with 15 nucleotides matching TRBD2. The CDR3 has 15 amino acids. Germline trimming cut 7 bases from V and 8 bases from J; bases unmatched to any gene: 5. CDR1 MNHEY and CDR2 SVGAGI come from the germline V gene.

The V and J genes are TRBV28 and TRBJ1-5; D not resolved. CDR1 is MDHEN and CDR2 is SYDVKM in the germline V gene. The CDR3 is made up of 19 amino acids. Trimming removed 7 bases from V and 0 bases from J, with 25 bases in between. CDR3 DNA: TGTGCCAGCAATAAGGCCCCCAAGAGAACAGTATATAGCAATCAGCCCCAGCATTTT. It yields the protein CASNKAPKRTVYSNQPQHF.

The chain links TRBV29-1 to TRBJ2-1; 8 positions match TRBD2. The CDR3 runs 14 residues. Trimming cost V 6 bases and J 2 bases; bases outside gene matches: 6. The germline V gene encodes CDR1 SQVTM and CDR2 ANQGSEA. The CDR3 region is CSVRRGATYNEQFF. The CDR3 DNA sequence: TGCAGCGTGCGGCGGGGGGCCACCTACAATGAGCAGTTCTTC.